This passage covers 3 T cell receptor beta chains from one sample sequenced in a study of cytomegalovirus exposure and HLA in healthy donors. The PCR contained 60 Vbeta and 13 Jbeta primers. Using immunoSEQ multiplex PCR, the repertoire was profiled, and TCRdb retains in-frame clones only, with some absent. The repertoire has fewer than 150,000 clones, over 65% of them found once; the top ten carry 3.5% to 5%. The sequencing input was PBMCs. These receptor sequences come from a woman in her forties in good health and CMV-seropositive.

The chain carries TRBV5-4 and TRBJ2-7; 10 bases agree with TRBD1. The germline V gene encodes CDR1 SGHNT and CDR2 YYREEE (reference sequence). This CDR3 comprises 15 residues. V shed 4 bases and J 3 bases; nucleotides not matched to a gene: 7. In nucleotides, the CDR3 is TGTGCCAGCAGCCCGTTGGGGACAGGGGTCTACGAGCAGTACTTC. It yields the protein CASSPLGTGVYEQYF.

In its sample, this clone was seen a few times. The V and J genes are TRBV4-2 and TRBJ2-1, with 9 bases that match TRBD1. J lost 8 bases, V lost 4 bases, and 12 bases had no gene match. The CDR3 consists of 16 residues. Germline V CDR1 and CDR2: LGHNA, YNFKEQ. CDR3 sequence: CASSRTGTGILDEQFF. Written as DNA, the CDR3 is TGTGCCAGCAGCCGCACCGGGACAGGGATCTTAGATGAGCAGTTCTTC.

The J gene is TRBJ1-3, the V gene TRBV5-1; no clear D. CDR1 and CDR2 from the germline V gene are SGHRS and YFSETQ. The CDR3 contains 15 residues. V dropped 0 bases and J dropped 4 bases, with 11 bases sitting between them. The CDR3 DNA reads as TGCGCCAGCAGCTTGGTTGGCAGTCCGGGAAACACCATATATTTT. This codes for CASSLVGSPGNTIYF.